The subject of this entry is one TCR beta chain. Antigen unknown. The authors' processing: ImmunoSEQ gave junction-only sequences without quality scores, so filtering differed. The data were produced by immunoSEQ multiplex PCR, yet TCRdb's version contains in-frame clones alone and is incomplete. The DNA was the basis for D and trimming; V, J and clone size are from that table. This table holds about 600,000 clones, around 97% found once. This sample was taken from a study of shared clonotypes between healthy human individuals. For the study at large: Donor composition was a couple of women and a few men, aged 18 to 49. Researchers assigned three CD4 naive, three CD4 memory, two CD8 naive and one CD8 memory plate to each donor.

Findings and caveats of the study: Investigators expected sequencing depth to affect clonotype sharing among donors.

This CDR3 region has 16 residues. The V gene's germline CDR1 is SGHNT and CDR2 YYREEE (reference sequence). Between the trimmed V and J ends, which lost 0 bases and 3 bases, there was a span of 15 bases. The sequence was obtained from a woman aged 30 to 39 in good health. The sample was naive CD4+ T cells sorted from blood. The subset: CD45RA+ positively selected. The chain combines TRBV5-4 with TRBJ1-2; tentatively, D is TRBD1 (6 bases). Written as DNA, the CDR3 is TGTGCCAGCAGCTTGGGGGGGCTCCACGGTGACTATGGCTACACCTTC. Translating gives CASSLGGLHGDYGYTF. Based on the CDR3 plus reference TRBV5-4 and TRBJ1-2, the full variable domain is ETGVTQSPTHLIKTRGQQVTLRCSSQSGHNTVSWYQQALGQGPQFIFQYYREEENGRGNFPPRFSGLQFPNYSSELNVNALELDDSALYLCASSLGGLHGDYGYTFGSGTRLTVV.